The subject of this entry is one T cell receptor (beta chain). These data originate in a study of blood T cell repertoires in COVID-19. Study at large: Samples taken during acute and convalescent COVID-19 were collected in the United States, Italy and Spain. PBMCs, B-cell-depleted T cells, or T cells were the source of the cDNA or gDNA that made up the material.

Original methodology: Reference gene primers were amplified, and this amplification served to estimate nucleated cell counts. TCRdb's table, derived via immunoSEQ multiplex PCR, lists solely in-frame clones and lacks some. That table supplies the V and J calls and clone size; D and trimming were determined from the DNA. The table records around 86,000 clones, roughly 85% of them present only once. This CDR3 has 15 residues. V lost 5 bases, J lost 5 bases, and 13 bases lay in between. Germline CDR1 and CDR2: MNHEY and SVGAGI. The rearrangement links TRBV6-5 to TRBJ1-6; possible D gene TRBD1, 6 bases. Sequenced sample: peripheral blood. The receptor was derived from an older man with acute or convalescent COVID-19. The CDR3 DNA sequence: TGTGCCAGCAGTCAGGACAGTGGAGATAATTCACCCCTCCACTTT. Translating gives CASSQDSGDNSPLHF.